This T cell receptor beta chain is drawn from a study of cytomegalovirus exposure and HLA in healthy donors. Study-level points and caveats: A few CMV-associated chains were confirmed in vitro to be specific for CMV antigens. TCR beta V- and J-gene trimming was later associated with a missense DCLRE1C variant. Owing to their indistinguishability, certain V segments, notably TRBV6-2 and TRBV6-3, were excluded. Highest at DRB1 and lowest at HLA-C, TCR association rates differed among HLA loci in a later analysis.

V lost 4 bases and J 5 bases, leaving 15 bases between the germline ends. CDR3 length equals 15 residues. Germline V gives CDR1 MNHNS, CDR2 SASEGT. A multiplex PCR was run with 60 Vbeta primers and 13 Jbeta primers. Profiling relied on immunoSEQ multiplex PCR, and the TCRdb table lists in-frame clones only, not all of them. The sample contains over 90,000 clones, around 81% of which appear only once. For this clone: What it binds is not known.

This chain connects TRBV6-1 to TRBJ1-5, with a tentative D call TRBD1 (5 bases). The source material was PBMCs. This sequence originates from a man in his forties in good health and CMV-seropositive. In DNA form, the CDR3 reads TGTGCCAGCAGTGGGGGGGAAAGAAGGGATCAGCCCCAGCATTTT. It specifies CASSGGERRDQPQHF.